The text below deals with one T cell receptor beta chain. Its specificity is unknown. Second doses were pooled across both intervals (about 4 or about 12 weeks). The data derive from a study of T cell responses to AZD1222 COVID-19 vaccine. Whole-study results and caveats: All repertoire sampling was performed exclusively after the peak T cell response. Nearly half of spike-specific TCRs reportedly target variant regions that are unmutated in the B.1.351 and B.1.1.7 variants. A mostly white British donor set with more females was recruited, and clonal diversity was possibly underestimated.

The method was immunoSEQ multiplex PCR; TCRdb's version includes in-frame clones alone and lacks a portion of them. The repertoire has about 180,000 clones, approximately 94% of them found once; the top ten carry about 1.5%. Trimming cost V 5 bases and J 10 bases, with 11 bases left between them. The CDR3 consists of 12 residues. The receptor comes from an adult who received the AZD1222 COVID-19 vaccine. Sequencing used peripheral blood, obtained 28 days after the second AZD1222 dose. This chain uses TRBV12-3 or TRBV12-4 with TRBJ1-4, with D unresolved. CDR3 sequence: CASSDSRRKLFF. DNA of the CDR3: TGTGCCAGCAGTGACTCCCGGCGAAAACTGTTTTTT.